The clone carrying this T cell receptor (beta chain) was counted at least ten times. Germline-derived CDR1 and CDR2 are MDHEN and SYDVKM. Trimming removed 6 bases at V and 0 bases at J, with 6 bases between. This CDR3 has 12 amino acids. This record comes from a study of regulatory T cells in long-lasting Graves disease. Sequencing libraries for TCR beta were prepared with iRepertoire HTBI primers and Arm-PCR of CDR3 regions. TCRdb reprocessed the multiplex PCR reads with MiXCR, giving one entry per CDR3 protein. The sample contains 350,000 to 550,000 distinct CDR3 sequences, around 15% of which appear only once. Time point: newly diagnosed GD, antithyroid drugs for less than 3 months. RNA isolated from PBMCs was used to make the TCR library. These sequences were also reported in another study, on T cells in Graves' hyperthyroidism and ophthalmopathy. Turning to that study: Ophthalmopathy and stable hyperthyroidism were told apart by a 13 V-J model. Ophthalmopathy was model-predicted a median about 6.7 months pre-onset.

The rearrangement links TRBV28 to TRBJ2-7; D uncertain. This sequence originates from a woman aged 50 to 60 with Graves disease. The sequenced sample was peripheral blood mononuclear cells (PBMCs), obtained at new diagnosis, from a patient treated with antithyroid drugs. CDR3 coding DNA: TGTGCCAGCAGCGGCCCCTCCTACGAGCAGTACTTC. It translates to CASSGPSYEQYF.